This T cell receptor beta chain appears in the sequencing data of a study of blood T cell repertoires in COVID-19. Whole-study context: Donors in the United States, Italy and Spain gave samples during acute or convalescent COVID-19.

Sequencing was performed with immunoSEQ multiplex PCR; in TCRdb, only in-frame clones are kept and a portion is missing. The sample records approximately 150,000 clones, roughly 90% being singletons. J lost 9 bases, V lost 7 bases, and 12 bases had no gene match. The V gene's germline CDR1 is MNHEY and CDR2 SVGAGI. The CDR3 has 14 amino acids. The source is a man aged 45-65 years with active or convalescent COVID-19. Sample: peripheral blood. V and J are TRBV6-5 and TRBJ2-1; TRBD2 aligns across 7 bases. CDR3 sequence (DNA): TGTGCCAGCATCCTTCCGGGGGAGGGTGGTGAGCAGTTCTTC. Translation gives CASILPGEGGEQFF.